This TCR beta chain stems from a study of blood T cell repertoires in COVID-19. Per the authors' pipeline: Amplification with reference gene primers provided the estimates of nucleated cell counts. Clones were sequenced by immunoSEQ multiplex PCR, and TCRdb holds only the in-frame ones, with some missing. The V and J calls and clone size are taken from that table; D and trimming were inferred from the DNA. The data contain 150,000 to 200,000 clones, more than 75% of them singletons. Germline CDR1 MGHRA, CDR2 YSYEKL. The CDR3 spans 14 residues. The V end lost 3 bases, the J end lost 6 bases, and 11 bases lay between the germline ends.

The clonotype comes from a human donor with acute COVID-19. The donor label of this sample is uncertain. This chain links TRBV4-1 with TRBJ2-2; no reliable D call. Input material: PBMCs or T cells enriched from blood (not recorded which). The CDR3 DNA follows: TGCGCCAGCAGCCAGACTGGTGCGGCCGGGGAGCTGTTTTTT. Translating gives CASSQTGAAGELFF.